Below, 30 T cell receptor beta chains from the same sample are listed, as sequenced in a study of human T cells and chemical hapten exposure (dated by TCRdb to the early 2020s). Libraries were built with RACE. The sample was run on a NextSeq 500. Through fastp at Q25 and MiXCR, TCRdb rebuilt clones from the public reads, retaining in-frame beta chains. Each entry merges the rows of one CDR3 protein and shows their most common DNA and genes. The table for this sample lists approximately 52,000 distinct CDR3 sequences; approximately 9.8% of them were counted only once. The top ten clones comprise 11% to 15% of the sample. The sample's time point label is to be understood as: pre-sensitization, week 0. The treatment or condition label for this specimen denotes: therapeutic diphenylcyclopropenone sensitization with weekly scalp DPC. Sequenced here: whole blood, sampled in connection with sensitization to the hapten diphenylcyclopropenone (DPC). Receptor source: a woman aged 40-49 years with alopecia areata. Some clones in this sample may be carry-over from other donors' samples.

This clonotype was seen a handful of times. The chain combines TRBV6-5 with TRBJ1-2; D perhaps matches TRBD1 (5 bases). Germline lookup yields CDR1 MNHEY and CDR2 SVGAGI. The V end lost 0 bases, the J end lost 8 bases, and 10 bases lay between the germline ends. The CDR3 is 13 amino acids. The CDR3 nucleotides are TGTGCCAGCAGTTACTCATCAGGGAACGGCTACACCTTC. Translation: CASSYSSGNGYTF.

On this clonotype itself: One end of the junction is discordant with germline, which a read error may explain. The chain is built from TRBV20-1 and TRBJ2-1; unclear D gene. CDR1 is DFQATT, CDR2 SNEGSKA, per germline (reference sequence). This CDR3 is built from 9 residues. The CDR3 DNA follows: TGCAGTGCTACAAAACATCCGGTTTTC. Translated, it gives CSATKHPVF.

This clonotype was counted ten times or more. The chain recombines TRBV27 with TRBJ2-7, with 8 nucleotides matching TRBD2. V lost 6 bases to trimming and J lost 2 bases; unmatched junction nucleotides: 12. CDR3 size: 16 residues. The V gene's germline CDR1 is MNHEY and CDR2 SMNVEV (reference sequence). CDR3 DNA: TGTGCCAGCAGATTAGTCAGCGGGGGCTTTCCCTACGAGCAGTACTTC. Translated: CASRLVSGGFPYEQYF.

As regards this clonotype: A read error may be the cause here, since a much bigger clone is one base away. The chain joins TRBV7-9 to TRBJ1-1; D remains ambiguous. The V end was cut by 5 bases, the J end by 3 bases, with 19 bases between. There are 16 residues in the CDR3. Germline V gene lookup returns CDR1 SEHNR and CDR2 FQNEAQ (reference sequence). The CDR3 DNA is TGTGCCAGCAGCCCCAGACTGGGGAATGAGTACACTGAAGCTTTCTTT. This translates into CASSPRLGNEYTEAFF.

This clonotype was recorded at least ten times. CDR3 bases: TGTGCCAGCAGTTACCCCCCCCCTAGCTACAATGAGCAGTTCTTC. Its protein is CASSYPPPSYNEQFF. The chain couples TRBV6-2 or TRBV6-3 to TRBJ2-1; no definite D call. CDR1 is MNHEY and CDR2 is SVGEGT in the germline V gene. This CDR3 is built from 15 residues. V shed 2 bases and J shed 3 bases, with 11 bases lying between them.

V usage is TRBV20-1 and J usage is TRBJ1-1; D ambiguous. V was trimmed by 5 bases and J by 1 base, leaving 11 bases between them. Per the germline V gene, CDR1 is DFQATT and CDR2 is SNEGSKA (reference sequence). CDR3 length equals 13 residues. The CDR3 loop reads CSARPSQNTEAFF. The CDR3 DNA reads TGCAGTGCTCGGCCTTCGCAGAACACTGAAGCTTTCTTT.

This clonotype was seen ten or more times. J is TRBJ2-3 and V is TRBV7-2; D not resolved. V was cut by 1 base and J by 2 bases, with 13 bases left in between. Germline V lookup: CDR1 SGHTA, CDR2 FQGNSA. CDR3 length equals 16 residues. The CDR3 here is CASSLEYGADTDTQYF. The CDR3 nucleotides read TGTGCCAGCAGCTTAGAATACGGAGCAGACACAGATACGCAGTATTTT.

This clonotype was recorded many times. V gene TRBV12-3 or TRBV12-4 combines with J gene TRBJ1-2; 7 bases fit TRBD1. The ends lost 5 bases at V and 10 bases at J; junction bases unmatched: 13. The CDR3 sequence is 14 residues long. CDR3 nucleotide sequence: TGTGCCAGCAGTCAGACAGGGAGAAGAGCGTACTACACCTTC. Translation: CASSQTGRRAYYTF.

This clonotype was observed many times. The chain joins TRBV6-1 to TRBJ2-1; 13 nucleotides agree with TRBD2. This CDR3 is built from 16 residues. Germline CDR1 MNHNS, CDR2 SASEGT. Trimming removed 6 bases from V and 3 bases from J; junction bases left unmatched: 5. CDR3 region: CASRGRLAGGYNEQFF. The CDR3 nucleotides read TGTGCCAGCAGGGGCAGACTAGCGGGGGGCTACAATGAGCAGTTCTTC.

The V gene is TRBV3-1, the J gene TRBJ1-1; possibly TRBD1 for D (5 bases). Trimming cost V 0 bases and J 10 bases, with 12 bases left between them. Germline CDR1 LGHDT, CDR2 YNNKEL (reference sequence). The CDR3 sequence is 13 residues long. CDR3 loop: CASSQEEGRVAFF. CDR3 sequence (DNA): TGTGCCAGCAGCCAAGAAGAGGGGCGCGTAGCTTTCTTT.

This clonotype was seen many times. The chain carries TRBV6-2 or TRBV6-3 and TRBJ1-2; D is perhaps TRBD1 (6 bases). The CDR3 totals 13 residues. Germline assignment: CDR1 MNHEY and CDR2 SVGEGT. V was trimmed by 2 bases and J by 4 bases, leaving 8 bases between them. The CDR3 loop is CASSYDRFYGYTF. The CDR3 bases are TGTGCCAGCAGTTACGACAGGTTCTATGGCTACACCTTC.

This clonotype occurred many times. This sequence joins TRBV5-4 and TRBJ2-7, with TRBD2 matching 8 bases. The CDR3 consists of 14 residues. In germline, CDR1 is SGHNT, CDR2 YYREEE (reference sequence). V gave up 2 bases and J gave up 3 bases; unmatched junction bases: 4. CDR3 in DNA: TGTGCCAGCAGCTTAAGCGGGGGTCGCTACGAGCAGTACTTC. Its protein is CASSLSGGRYEQYF. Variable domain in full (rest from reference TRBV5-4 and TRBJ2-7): ETGVTQSPTHLIKTRGQQVTLRCSSQSGHNTVSWYQQALGQGPQFIFQYYREEENGRGNFPPRFSGLQFPNYSSELNVNALELDDSALYLCASSLSGGRYEQYFGPGTRLTVT.

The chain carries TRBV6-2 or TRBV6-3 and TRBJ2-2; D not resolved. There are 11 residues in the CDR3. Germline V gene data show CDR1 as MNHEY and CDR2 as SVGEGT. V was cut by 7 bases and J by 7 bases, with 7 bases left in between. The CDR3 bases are TGTGCCAGCACCCTACTCGGGGAGCTGTTTTTT. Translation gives CASTLLGELFF.

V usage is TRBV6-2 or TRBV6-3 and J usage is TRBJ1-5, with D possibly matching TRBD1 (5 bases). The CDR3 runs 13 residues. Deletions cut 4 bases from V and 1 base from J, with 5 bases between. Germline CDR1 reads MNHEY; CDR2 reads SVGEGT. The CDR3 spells CASSWGSNQPQHF. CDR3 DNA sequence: TGTGCCAGCAGTTGGGGCAGCAATCAGCCCCAGCATTTT.

For the CDR3, the DNA is TGTGCCAGCAGTGACTCGAGAGGGACAGGGTCAGATACGCAGTATTTT. Protein: CASSDSRGTGSDTQYF. The chain has TRBV6-4 and TRBJ2-3; TRBD1 agrees at 9 bases. The germline V gene has CDR1 MRHNA and CDR2 SNTAGT. The CDR3 totals 16 residues. V lost 0 bases, J lost 4 bases, and 5 bases stayed unmatched.

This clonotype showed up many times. CDR3 protein: CSATGALNYGYTF. In DNA form, the CDR3 reads TGCAGTGCCACAGGGGCCCTGAACTATGGCTACACCTTC. The chain combines TRBV20-1 with TRBJ1-2; 7 nucleotides agree with TRBD1. Germline assignment: CDR1 DFQATT and CDR2 SNEGSKA (reference sequence). This CDR3 is 13 amino acids long. With 6 bases clipped from V and 2 bases from J, the junction kept 6 bases outside the gene matches.

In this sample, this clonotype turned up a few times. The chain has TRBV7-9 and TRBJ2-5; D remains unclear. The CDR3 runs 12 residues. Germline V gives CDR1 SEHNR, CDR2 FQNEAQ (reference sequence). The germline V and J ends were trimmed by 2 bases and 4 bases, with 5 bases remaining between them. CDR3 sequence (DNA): TGTGCCAGCAGCTTAAGTTCAGAGACCCAGTACTTC. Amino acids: CASSLSSETQYF.

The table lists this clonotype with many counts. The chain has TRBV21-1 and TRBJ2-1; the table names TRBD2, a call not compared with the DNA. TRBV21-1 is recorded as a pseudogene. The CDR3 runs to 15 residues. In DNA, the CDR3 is TGTGCCAGCACGGTAGCGGGGAGCTCCTACAATGAGCAGTTCTTC. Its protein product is CASTVAGSSYNEQFF.

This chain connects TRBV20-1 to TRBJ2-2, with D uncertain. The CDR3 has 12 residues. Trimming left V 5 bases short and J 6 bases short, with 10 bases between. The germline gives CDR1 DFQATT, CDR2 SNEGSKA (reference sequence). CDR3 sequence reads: CSASPSPGELFF. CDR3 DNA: TGCAGTGCTTCTCCTTCGCCCGGGGAGCTGTTTTTT.

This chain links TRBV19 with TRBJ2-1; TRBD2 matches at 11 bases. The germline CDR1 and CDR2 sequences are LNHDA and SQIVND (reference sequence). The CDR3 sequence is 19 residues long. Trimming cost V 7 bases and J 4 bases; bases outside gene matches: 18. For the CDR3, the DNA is TGTGCCAGTACCCTCGGCGCAGGGCGGCTAGCGGGGGGATACAATGAGCAGTTCTTC. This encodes CASTLGAGRLAGGYNEQFF.

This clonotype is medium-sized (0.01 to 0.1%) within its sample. The CDR3 DNA follows: TGTGCCAGCAGTCCAGGGACAGAAAATTCACCCCTCCACTTT. It codes for CASSPGTENSPLHF. This chain uses TRBV6-2 or TRBV6-3 with TRBJ1-6, with 7 bases fitting TRBD1. There are 14 residues in the CDR3. Germline V CDR1 and CDR2: MNHEY, SVGEGT. The V gene end was trimmed by 5 bases and the J gene end by 7 bases; junction bases not matched to a gene: 5.

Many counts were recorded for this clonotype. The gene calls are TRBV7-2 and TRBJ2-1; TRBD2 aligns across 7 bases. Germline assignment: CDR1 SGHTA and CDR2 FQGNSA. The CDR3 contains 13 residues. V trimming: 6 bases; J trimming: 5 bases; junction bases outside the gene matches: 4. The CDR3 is CASRGRGDNEQFF. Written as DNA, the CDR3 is TGTGCCAGCAGAGGACGGGGGGACAATGAGCAGTTCTTC.

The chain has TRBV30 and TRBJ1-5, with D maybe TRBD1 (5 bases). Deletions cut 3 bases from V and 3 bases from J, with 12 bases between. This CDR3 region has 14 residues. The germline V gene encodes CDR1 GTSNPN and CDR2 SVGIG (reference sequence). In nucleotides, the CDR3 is TGTGCCTGGAGCCGTCGGGGACTCAATCAGCCCCAGCATTTT. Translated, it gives CAWSRRGLNQPQHF.

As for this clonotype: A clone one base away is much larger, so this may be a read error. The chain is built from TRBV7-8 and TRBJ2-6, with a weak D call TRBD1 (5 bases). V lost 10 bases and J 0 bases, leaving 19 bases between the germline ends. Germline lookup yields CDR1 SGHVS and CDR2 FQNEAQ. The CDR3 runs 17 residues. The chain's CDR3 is CANRPRQTNSGANVLTF. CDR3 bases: TGTGCCAACAGACCCAGACAGACCAACTCTGGGGCCAACGTCCTGACTTTC.

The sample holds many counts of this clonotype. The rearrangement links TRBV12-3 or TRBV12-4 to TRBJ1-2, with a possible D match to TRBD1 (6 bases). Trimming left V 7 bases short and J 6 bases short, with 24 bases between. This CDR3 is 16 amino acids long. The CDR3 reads CASTPVVGGRVNGYTF. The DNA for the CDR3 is TGTGCCAGCACCCCCGTGGTAGGGGGTAGGGTAAATGGCTACACCTTC.

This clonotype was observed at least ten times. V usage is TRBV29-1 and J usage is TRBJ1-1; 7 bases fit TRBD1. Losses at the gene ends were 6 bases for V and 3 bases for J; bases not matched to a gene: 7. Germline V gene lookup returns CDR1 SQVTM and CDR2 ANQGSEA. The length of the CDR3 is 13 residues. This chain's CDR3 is CSVIDREDTEAFF. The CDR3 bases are TGCAGCGTGATCGACAGGGAGGACACTGAAGCTTTCTTT.

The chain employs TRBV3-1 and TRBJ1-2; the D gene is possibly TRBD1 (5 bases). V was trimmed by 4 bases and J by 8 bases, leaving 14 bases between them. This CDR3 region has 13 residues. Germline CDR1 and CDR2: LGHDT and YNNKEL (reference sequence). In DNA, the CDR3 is TGTGCCAGCAGCCGACAGTATGTGGGGGGCTACACCTTC. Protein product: CASSRQYVGGYTF.

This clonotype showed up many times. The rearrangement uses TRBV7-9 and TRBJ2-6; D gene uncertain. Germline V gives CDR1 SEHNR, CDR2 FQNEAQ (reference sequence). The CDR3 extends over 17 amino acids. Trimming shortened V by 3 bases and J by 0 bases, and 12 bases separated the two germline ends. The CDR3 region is CASSFSSISSGANVLTF. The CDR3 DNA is TGTGCCAGCAGCTTCTCCTCAATAAGCTCTGGGGCCAACGTCCTGACTTTC.

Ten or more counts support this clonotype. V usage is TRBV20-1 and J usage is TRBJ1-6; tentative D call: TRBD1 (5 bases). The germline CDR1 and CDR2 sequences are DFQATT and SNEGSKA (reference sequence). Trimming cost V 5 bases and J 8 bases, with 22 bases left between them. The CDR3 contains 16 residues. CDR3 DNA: TGCAGTGCTCCACGCCGACAGCTGGGGGACCATTCACCCCTCCACTTT. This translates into CSAPRRQLGDHSPLHF.

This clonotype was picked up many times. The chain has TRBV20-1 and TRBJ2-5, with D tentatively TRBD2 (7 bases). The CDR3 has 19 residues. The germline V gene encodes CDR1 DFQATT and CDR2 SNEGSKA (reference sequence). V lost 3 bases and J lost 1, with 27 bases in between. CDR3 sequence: CSASELLPRRGTTQETQYF. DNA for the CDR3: TGCAGTGCTAGTGAGCTGCTCCCTAGAAGGGGGACTACCCAAGAGACCCAGTACTTC.